This is a list of T cell receptor beta chains from one sample in a study of blood T cell repertoires in COVID-19. Only in-frame clones appear in the TCRdb table, and some are missing; sequencing was by immunoSEQ multiplex PCR. The table lists around 58,000 clones, less than 85% of them singletons. Material for sequencing was peripheral blood. The receptors stem from a human donor in a cohort sampled during active COVID-19. The CDR3 runs from the conserved cysteine through the conserved F or W. A D gene is named only where the DNA matches it firmly. Clone size is stated in some rows and not others, as once, few, many or a class when expanded.

abundance | j_gene | d_gene | v_gene | CDR3aa | CDR3nt
. | TRBJ2-4 | TRBD1 | TRBV3-1/TRBV3-2 | CASSRTGVVIQYF | TGTGCCAGCAGCCGGACAGGGGTGGTCATTCAGTACTTC
once | TRBJ2-2 | TRBD1 | TRBV27 | CASSSQGATGELFF | TGTGCCAGCAGCTCACAGGGGGCCACCGGGGAGCTGTTTTTT
once | TRBJ1-5 | . | TRBV2 | CAMGGESQPQHF | TGTGCCATGGGCGGGGAGAGTCAGCCCCAGCATTTT
. | TRBJ2-7 | TRBD1 | TRBV5-1 | CASSPTTGVNEQYF | TGCGCCAGCAGCCCTACGACAGGGGTTAACGAGCAGTACTTC
. | TRBJ2-1 | TRBD2 | TRBV9 | CASSVAGSGGSQFF | TGTGCCAGCAGCGTAGCGGGTAGCGGGGGGTCTCAGTTCTTC
. | TRBJ2-3 | . | TRBV7-9 | CASSLVIGQSTDTQYF | TGTGCCAGCAGCTTAGTGATTGGACAGAGCACAGATACGCAGTATTTT
. | TRBJ1-1 | . | TRBV7-2 | CASSSQGYTEAFF | TGTGCCAGCAGCTCCCAGGGGTACACTGAAGCTTTCTTT
once | TRBJ1-2 | . | TRBV14 | CASSQPGGGGYTF | TGTGCCAGCAGCCAGCCCGGCGGAGGGGGCTACACCTTC
. | TRBJ2-2 | . | TRBV10-3 | CAISRGPEWAGELFF | TGTGCCATCAGTAGGGGTCCAGAATGGGCCGGGGAGCTGTTTTTT
. | TRBJ1-1 | . | TRBV12-3/TRBV12-4 | CASSLSQNTEAFF | TGTGCCAGCAGTTTATCCCAGAACACTGAAGCTTTCTTT
. | TRBJ1-2 | . | TRBV29-1 | CSVGQGTNYGYTF | TGCAGCGTTGGGCAGGGAACTAACTATGGCTACACCTTC
few | TRBJ2-7 | TRBD1 | TRBV28 | CASSTEDRTYEQYF | TGTGCCAGCAGTACCGAGGACAGGACGTACGAGCAGTACTTC
. | TRBJ2-1 | . | TRBV2 | CASSVTSKFF | TGTGCCAGCAGTGTTACTAGCAAGTTCTTC
. | TRBJ1-1 | . | TRBV20-1 | CSASSGHEAFF | TGCAGTGCTAGCTCAGGGCATGAGGCTTTCTTT
. | TRBJ2-7 | TRBD1 | TRBV18 | CASSPDRQPYEQYF | TGTGCCAGCTCACCGGACAGGCAGCCCTACGAGCAGTACTTC
. | TRBJ2-3 | TRBD2 | TRBV7-9 | CASSLVGSSGGFTDTQYF | TGTGCCAGCAGCTTAGTGGGGTCTAGCGGGGGATTCACAGATACGCAGTATTTT
. | TRBJ2-4 | TRBD1 | TRBV18 | CASSRILQGKGNIQYF | TGTGCCAGCTCACGGATACTACAGGGGAAGGGAAACATTCAGTACTTC
. | TRBJ2-7 | . | TRBV7-2 | CASSLATAHPEQYF | TGTGCCAGCAGCTTAGCGACAGCCCACCCGGAGCAGTACTTC
. | TRBJ2-7 | TRBD2 | TRBV7-2 | CASSLGLAGYEQYF | TGTGCCAGCAGCTTAGGACTAGCGGGGTACGAGCAGTACTTC
once | TRBJ2-5 | . | TRBV5-4 | CASRTGGTYEGTQYF | TGTGCCAGCAGGACGGGGGGCACGTACGAGGGGACCCAGTACTTC
. | TRBJ1-6 | . | TRBV14 | CASSLVTSSYNSPLHF | TGTGCCAGCAGCCTTGTTACAAGCTCCTATAATTCACCCCTCCACTTT
. | TRBJ2-1 | . | TRBV18 | CASSPRTVNEQFF | TGTGCCAGCTCACCCCGGACTGTAAATGAGCAGTTCTTC
. | TRBJ2-5 | . | TRBV9 | CASSYMGGETQYF | TGTGCCAGCAGCTATATGGGCGGGGAGACCCAGTACTTC
. | TRBJ2-1 | TRBD1 | TRBV5-6 | CASSSDRGRYNEQFF | TGTGCCAGCAGTTCCGACAGGGGGCGATACAATGAGCAGTTCTTC
. | TRBJ2-5 | TRBD2 | TRBV7-2 | CASSLGSGGQTQYF | TGTGCCAGCAGCTTAGGTAGCGGGGGACAGACCCAGTACTTC
. | TRBJ2-2 | . | TRBV4-1 | CASSPDPAGFTGELFF | TGCGCCAGCAGCCCCGATCCCGCGGGATTCACCGGGGAGCTGTTTTTT
. | TRBJ2-3 | . | TRBV9 | CASSAHGSVSTDTQYF | TGTGCCAGCAGCGCACATGGGAGCGTTTCCACAGATACGCAGTATTTT
. | TRBJ1-2 | . | TRBV3-1/TRBV3-2 | CASSQTTGYTF | TGTGCCAGCAGCCAAACGACAGGCTACACCTTC
. | TRBJ1-1 | TRBD1 | TRBV29-1 | CSVTGTGPFTEAFF | TGCAGCGTGACCGGGACAGGGCCCTTCACTGAAGCTTTCTTT
. | TRBJ2-1 | TRBD2 | TRBV5-1 | CASSRTSGGNSYNEQFF | TGCGCCAGCAGCAGGACTAGCGGGGGGAACTCCTACAATGAGCAGTTCTTC
. | TRBJ1-1 | . | TRBV4-1 | CASSQLADRTITEAFF | TGCGCCAGCAGCCAACTCGCCGACAGGACGATCACTGAAGCTTTCTTT
. | TRBJ2-7 | . | TRBV7-3 | CASSSGRAGNEQYF | TGTGCCAGCAGCTCTGGACGGGCCGGGAACGAGCAGTACTTC
. | TRBJ1-6 | . | TRBV15 | CATSVRTTGSPLHF | TGTGCCACCAGCGTCCGGACTACGGGATCACCCCTCCACTTT
. | TRBJ2-1 | . | TRBV11-2 | CASSPSGEQFF | TGTGCCAGCAGCCCCTCGGGTGAGCAGTTCTTC
. | TRBJ2-3 | TRBD1 | TRBV12-5 | CASGSLRDRGADTQYF | TGTGCTAGTGGCAGTCTCCGGGACAGGGGAGCAGATACGCAGTATTTT
. | TRBJ2-3 | . | TRBV5-5 | CASSLQSGDTQYF | TGTGCCAGCAGCTTGCAAAGCGGAGATACGCAGTATTTT
. | TRBJ1-2 | TRBD1 | TRBV29-1 | CSGHRGLGGYTF | TGCAGCGGACACAGGGGGCTTGGGGGCTACACCTTC
few | TRBJ1-2 | TRBD1 | TRBV24-1 | CATSDGTGSNYGYTF | TGTGCCACCAGTGATGGGACAGGGTCTAACTATGGCTACACCTTC
. | TRBJ1-2 | TRBD1 | TRBV30 | CAWSGTGGSGYTF | TGTGCCTGGAGTGGGACAGGGGGTAGTGGCTACACCTTC
. | TRBJ2-1 | TRBD2 | TRBV5-1 | CASSSPVGGSEQFF | TGCGCCAGCAGCTCACCGGTCGGCGGGAGTGAGCAGTTCTTC
. | TRBJ1-4 | . | TRBV9 | CASSVGLLNRATNEKLFF | TGTGCCAGCAGCGTAGGCCTTTTGAACAGGGCAACTAATGAAAAACTGTTTTTT
. | TRBJ2-7 | TRBD1 | TRBV20-1 | CSASGTGGSYEQYF | TGCAGTGCTAGTGGGACAGGGGGCTCCTACGAGCAGTACTTC
. | TRBJ2-5 | TRBD1 | TRBV7-3 | CASSQGTGGGETQYF | TGTGCCAGCAGCCAAGGGACAGGGGGTGGGGAGACCCAGTACTTC
. | TRBJ2-1 | . | TRBV27 | CASSFLALKNEQFF | TGTGCCAGCAGTTTCCTAGCTTTAAAAAATGAGCAGTTCTTC
. | TRBJ2-1 | TRBD2 | TRBV6-2/TRBV6-3 | CASSYPQAGGRYNEQFF | TGTGCCAGCAGTTACCCCCAAGCGGGGGGGCGGTACAATGAGCAGTTCTTC
. | TRBJ1-1 | . | TRBV4-3 | CASSQGTALGGAFF | TGCGCCAGCAGCCAAGGAACAGCCCTAGGGGGAGCTTTCTTT
. | TRBJ2-2 | TRBD2 | TRBV9 | CASSVTARGDTGELFF | TGTGCCAGCAGCGTCACGGCACGGGGGGACACCGGGGAGCTGTTTTTT
. | TRBJ1-1 | TRBD1 | TRBV5-1 | CASSRDRANTEAFF | TGCGCCAGCAGCAGGGACAGAGCCAACACTGAAGCTTTCTTT
. | TRBJ1-1 | . | TRBV19 | CASSIDPRREAFF | TGTGCCAGTAGTATAGACCCGCGGCGGGAAGCTTTCTTT
. | TRBJ2-2 | . | TRBV30 | CAWSALSHRSGELFF | TGTGCCTGGAGTGCCTTATCTCACAGGTCCGGGGAGCTGTTTTTT
. | TRBJ1-1 | . | TRBV30 | CAWSVTWSGDTEAFF | TGTGCCTGGAGTGTCACGTGGAGCGGGGACACTGAAGCTTTCTTT